This entry features one TCR beta chain sequence. Its antigen remains undetermined. Base qualities are not provided; no much larger clone lies one nucleotide away. Libraries were prepared through the immunoSEQ multiplex PCR assay. TCRdb mirrors the immuneACCESS table, restricted to in-frame sequences. Some clones are absent from its copies; in checked studies, under half trace to an unresolved V gene, and the reason for the others is unknown. In all, the sample holds approximately 41,000 clones, and under 95% of those were seen once. The ten top clones hold less than 1.5% of the sample. Measured from the cysteine to the phenylalanine, the CDR3 is 14 residues long. Only CDR3 DNA is held: 42 bases, read in frame from base 1. According to the germline V gene, CDR1 reads MDHEN and CDR2 reads SYDVKM. Deletion took 7 bases off V and 0 bases off J, with a span of 12 bases between the germline ends. These data are taken from a study of T cell changes during pregnancy in multiple sclerosis (dated 2019 in TCRdb). Regarding the research as a whole: Changes in the T cell repertoire over the course of pregnancy were examined in this study in women with multiple sclerosis.

Material: PBMCs (not recorded whether the cells were cultured). The V and J segments used are TRBV28 and TRBJ1-1, with the D gene too uncertain to name. The clonotype was recovered from a female donor with multiple sclerosis, enrolled in a pregnancy study. CDR3 sequence: CASTSHQMNTEAFF. The sequenced DNA: TGTGCCAGCACCTCCCACCAGATGAACACTGAAGCTTTCTTT.